This entry lists 17 T cell receptor beta chains sequenced from one sample in a study of T cells in Graves' hyperthyroidism and ophthalmopathy. The CDR3 regions of TCR beta were amplified from RNA transcripts. First-round RT-PCR targeting the TCR CDR3 was performed with the HTBI primer set. Each CDR3 protein is one row after TCRdb ran MiXCR on the multiplex PCR reads. The sample includes fewer than 450,000 distinct CDR3 sequences, about 18% of them seen just once. Specimen: blood. The receptor source for this set is a woman between 25 and 40 years old with Graves' hyperthyroidism that later progressed to Graves' ophthalmopathy.

There are many counts of this clonotype. This chain joins TRBV27 and TRBJ2-7, with 8 bases matching TRBD1. CDR3 length: 16 residues. V dropped 5 bases and J dropped 2; count of bases not matched to a gene: 11. Germline CDR1 reads MNHEY; CDR2 reads SMNVEV (reference sequence). This CDR3 is CASSLKPGTGTYEQYF. The DNA of the CDR3 is TGTGCCAGCAGTCTCAAACCCGGGACAGGTACCTACGAGCAGTACTTC.

This clonotype was seen ten or more times. The chain has TRBV10-3 and TRBJ2-5; possibly TRBD2 for D (5 bases). This CDR3 is 15 amino acids long. V was trimmed by 3 bases and J by 1 base, leaving 12 bases between them. Germline assignment: CDR1 ENHRY and CDR2 SYGVKD. The CDR3 spells CAISDGRETQETQYF. The CDR3 DNA reads as TGTGCCATCAGTGATGGTAGGGAGACCCAAGAGACCCAGTACTTC.

The CDR3 DNA reads TGTGCCAGCAAAGTCGACGCCGTAGAGACCCAGTACTTC. This codes for CASKVDAVETQYF. This chain uses TRBV12-3 or TRBV12-4 with TRBJ2-5; D unresolved. Trimming took 7 bases from V and 4 from J, leaving 13 bases between them. The length of the CDR3 is 13 residues.

This clonotype was seen many times. This chain uses TRBV28 with TRBJ1-2, with 8 bases identical to TRBD1. Per germline, CDR1 MDHEN and CDR2 SYDVKM. The length of the CDR3 is 13 residues. J gave up 8 bases and V 5 bases, and 7 bases lay outside the gene matches. The DNA for the CDR3 is TGTGCCAGCAGTCTCGGACAGGGAGGAGGCTACACCTTC. Protein: CASSLGQGGGYTF.

A few counts support this clonotype. The chain combines TRBV19 with TRBJ1-5, with D possibly being TRBD1 (5 bases). V was clipped by 2 bases and J by 4 bases, with 6 bases between them. Germline assignment: CDR1 LNHDA and CDR2 SQIVND (reference sequence). CDR3 size: 13 residues. CDR3 nucleotides: TGTGCCAGTAGTATAAGGGGAAATCAGCCCCAGCATTTT. Protein sequence: CASSIRGNQPQHF.

This clonotype was detected ten times or more. The V and J genes are TRBV7-8 and TRBJ1-5; the D is unclear. CDR1 and CDR2 from the germline V gene are SGHVS and FQNEAQ. V was trimmed by 6 bases and J by 4 bases, leaving 10 bases between them. CDR3 length: 13 residues. The CDR3 DNA is TGTGCCAGCAGAAGGGCAGAAAATCAGCCCCAGCATTTT. This translates into CASRRAENQPQHF.

At least ten counts were recorded for this clonotype. The gene calls are TRBV27 and TRBJ1-2; unclear D gene. Trimming took off 4 bases at V and 2 bases at J, with 14 bases between the two ends. The V gene's germline CDR1 is MNHEY and CDR2 SMNVEV (reference sequence). CDR3 size: 15 residues. CDR3 sequence reads: CASSSRTSGNYGYTF. As DNA, the CDR3 is TGTGCCAGCAGTTCACGGACGAGCGGGAACTATGGCTACACCTTC.

The sample holds many counts of this clonotype. The V call is TRBV12-3 or TRBV12-4, the J call TRBJ2-7, with 10 bases that match TRBD1. V was clipped by 4 bases and J by 3 bases; unmatched bases: 6. This CDR3 is built from 15 residues. CDR3 sequence (DNA): TGTGCCAGCAGTTCGATCCGGGACAGGGGCTACGAGCAGTACTTC. Amino acids: CASSSIRDRGYEQYF.

This clonotype has a count of ten or more. The chain has TRBV27 and TRBJ2-7; maybe TRBD1 (5 bases). V was trimmed by 8 bases and J by 4 bases, leaving 15 bases between them. The CDR3 contains 13 residues. The V gene's germline CDR1 is MNHEY and CDR2 SMNVEV (reference sequence). The CDR3 DNA reads TGTGCCAGCGCGACAGCGAGTGAGTACGAGCAGTACTTC. This codes for CASATASEYEQYF.

Ten or more counts support this clonotype. The V gene is TRBV6-2 or TRBV6-3, the J gene TRBJ2-1; D ambiguous. Germline V lookup: CDR1 MNHEY, CDR2 SVGEGT. The CDR3 has 13 residues. The germline V and J ends were trimmed by 7 bases and 6 bases, with 13 bases remaining between them. DNA for the CDR3: TGTGCCAGCACCGTGGCGGACGTCAATGAGCAGTTCTTC. It encodes CASTVADVNEQFF.

The chain combines TRBV11-3 with TRBJ1-6; 7 bases align to TRBD1. Per the germline V gene, CDR1 is SGHNT and CDR2 is YENEEA. The V and J ends lost 5 bases and 9 bases, in that order; junction bases with no gene match: 1. The CDR3 spans 12 residues. The CDR3 protein is CASSNRGSPLHF. CDR3 nucleotide sequence: TGTGCCAGCAGCAACAGGGGTTCACCCCTCCACTTT.

In its sample, this clonotype was seen a few times. The gene calls are TRBV7-9 and TRBJ2-1; no firm D call. Germline CDR1 and CDR2: SEHNR and FQNEAQ (reference sequence). The V and J ends lost 4 bases and 0 bases respectively, with 16 bases between them. There are 17 residues in the CDR3. This CDR3 is CASSSLRISYSYNEQFF. In nucleotides, the CDR3 is TGTGCCAGCAGCTCCCTTAGAATCTCCTACTCCTACAATGAGCAGTTCTTC.

To note about this clonotype: One junction end does not reproduce the germline sequence, and a read error may be involved. The rearrangement uses TRBV10-1 and TRBJ2-1, with 9 positions matching TRBD2. The CDR3 length is 18 residues. Per the germline V gene, CDR1 is WNHNN and CDR2 is SYGVQD (reference sequence). As DNA, the CDR3 is TGTGCCAGCAGTTACTCGGGGTTAGCGGGAGCCACGTACAATGAGCAGTTCTTC. It encodes CASSYSGLAGATYNEQFF.

In its sample, this clonotype was seen a few times. The chain is built from TRBV7-9 and TRBJ2-2; the D is unclear. V was cut by 5 bases and J by 1 base, with 11 bases left in between. Germline V gene lookup returns CDR1 SEHNR and CDR2 FQNEAQ (reference sequence). CDR3 length equals 15 residues. The CDR3 reads CASSHWARNTGELFF. CDR3 nucleotides: TGTGCCAGCAGCCATTGGGCCAGGAACACCGGGGAGCTGTTTTTT.

This clonotype has at least ten counts. The chain uses TRBV12-3 or TRBV12-4 and TRBJ2-1, with TRBD1 matching over 9 bases. This CDR3 is 16 amino acids long. Losses at the gene ends were 6 bases for V and 3 bases for J; bases not matched to a gene: 9. The CDR3 protein is CASSPFGQGSYNEQFF. CDR3 coding DNA: TGTGCCAGCAGCCCGTTTGGACAGGGGAGCTACAATGAGCAGTTCTTC.

Many counts were recorded for this clonotype. V gene TRBV27 combines with J gene TRBJ2-7; D perhaps matches TRBD1 (6 bases). CDR1 MNHEY and CDR2 SMNVEV come from the germline V gene (reference sequence). The V gene lost 5 bases and the J gene lost 4 bases, with 15 bases spanning the gap. This CDR3 is 14 amino acids long. CDR3 nucleotide sequence: TGTGCCAGCAGTCCTAACGGACAGACATACGAGCAGTACTTC. Its translation: CASSPNGQTYEQYF.

This clonotype was counted only a few times. The gene calls are TRBV5-1 and TRBJ2-5; 7 bases agree with TRBD2. Germline CDR1 SGHRS, CDR2 YFSETQ. This CDR3 has 14 residues. Trimming at V came to 4 bases and at J to 5 bases, leaving 8 bases not matched to a gene. CDR3 DNA sequence: TGCGCCAGCAGCCCGGGCGGGAGCGCTGAGACCCAGTACTTC. It specifies CASSPGGSAETQYF.